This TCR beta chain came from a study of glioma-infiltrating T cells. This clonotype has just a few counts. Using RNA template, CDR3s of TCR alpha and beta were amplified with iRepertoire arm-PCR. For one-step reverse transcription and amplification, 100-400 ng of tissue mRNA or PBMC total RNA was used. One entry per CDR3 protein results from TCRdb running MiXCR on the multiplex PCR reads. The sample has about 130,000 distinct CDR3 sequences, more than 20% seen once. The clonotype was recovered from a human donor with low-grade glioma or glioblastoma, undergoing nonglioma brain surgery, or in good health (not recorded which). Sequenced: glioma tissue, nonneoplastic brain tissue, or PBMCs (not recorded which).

The CDR3 nucleotides are TGTGCCAGCAGCCCCAACGCTGGCCCCAGGTTCAATACGCAGTATTTT. Its protein product is CASSPNAGPRFNTQYF. V gene TRBV7-9 combines with J gene TRBJ2-3; D not certain. The V gene lost 5 bases and the J gene lost 7 bases, with 22 bases spanning the gap. The germline V gene has CDR1 SEHNR and CDR2 FQNEAQ (reference sequence). The CDR3 runs 16 residues.